This T cell receptor (beta chain) stems from a study of blood T cell repertoires in COVID-19. Overall study: Samples taken during acute and convalescent COVID-19 were collected in the United States, Italy and Spain. Nucleic acid was either cDNA or gDNA, and it came from T cells, B-cell-depleted T cells, or PBMCs.

Unmatched junction bases numbered 2, after V lost 3 bases and J lost 1 base. The CDR3 is 16 residues long. Germline CDR1 is SGHNT and CDR2 is YYREEE (reference sequence). The data were produced by immunoSEQ multiplex PCR, yet TCRdb's version contains in-frame clones alone and is incomplete. The sample consists of around 130,000 clones, around 85% of them appearing once. The chain is built from TRBV5-4 and TRBJ2-6; 9 bases agree with TRBD1. Sequenced input: peripheral blood. The sequence came from a human donor in a cohort sampled during active COVID-19. CDR3 in amino acids: CASSSQGASGANVLTF. As DNA, the CDR3 is TGTGCCAGCAGCTCACAGGGGGCTTCTGGGGCCAACGTCCTGACTTTC.